Below are 8 T cell receptor beta chains sequenced from a single sample in a study of post-analysis software for immune sequencing data. Study findings and constraints: Higher frequency in patients than in controls was seen for about five TRBV segments, with TRBV5-6, TRBV5-1 and TRBV20-1 among them.

These receptors are not linked to any known antigen. Every TCR beta cDNA library bore unique molecular identifiers. A single record per CDR3 protein comes from TCRdb applying MiXCR to the PCR reads. The sample includes about 770,000 distinct CDR3 sequences, roughly 46% seen only once; the top ten take approximately 4.4%. The material sequenced was blood. The receptors originated from a girl aged 10 to 17 with multiple sclerosis.

The V and J genes are TRBV7-2 and TRBJ1-5; D not resolved. This CDR3 contains 15 residues. V was trimmed by 4 bases and J by 3 bases, leaving 13 bases between them. Germline lookup yields CDR1 SGHTA and CDR2 FQGNSA. The CDR3 DNA sequence: TGTGCCAGCAGCTGGGATGCGGGGAACAATCAGCCCCAGCATTTT. Encoded protein: CASSWDAGNNQPQHF.

This clonotype was observed a few times. The chain links TRBV27 to TRBJ2-7; 11 bases are shared with TRBD2. The CDR3 is 14 amino acids. The trim removed 7 bases at V and 2 bases at J, leaving 4 bases unmatched. The germline V gene encodes CDR1 MNHEY and CDR2 SMNVEV (reference sequence). Here the CDR3 reads CASTKLAGAYEQYF. The CDR3, as DNA: TGTGCCAGCACCAAACTAGCGGGAGCCTACGAGCAGTACTTC.

The rearrangement joins TRBV28 to TRBJ1-5; tentatively, D is TRBD1 (5 bases). V dropped 7 bases and J dropped 2 bases, with 18 bases sitting between them. The CDR3 sequence is 16 residues long. Germline CDR1 is MDHEN and CDR2 is SYDVKM. The CDR3 nucleotides read TGTGCCAGCACCCCTGGGGGGTTACGAGGCAATCAGCCCCAGCATTTT. This sequence encodes CASTPGGLRGNQPQHF.

This chain links TRBV15 with TRBJ1-1; 12 bases line up with TRBD1. CDR1 and CDR2 from the germline V gene are LNHNV and YYDKDF (reference sequence). The CDR3 spans 16 residues. Trimming at V came to 5 bases and at J to 5 bases, leaving 9 bases not matched to a gene. The CDR3 DNA follows: TGTGCCACCAGCTCCCGGGACAGGGGGCGCGGGACTGAAGCTTTCTTT. This codes for CATSSRDRGRGTEAFF.

Written as DNA, the CDR3 is TGTGCCAGCAGCCTTGGACAGGGTTGGAACGAGCAGTACTTC. Translating gives CASSLGQGWNEQYF. This chain connects TRBV7-8 to TRBJ2-7; the match to TRBD1 covers 8 bases. Germline loops: CDR1 SGHVS, CDR2 FQNEAQ. V was pared by 5 bases and J by 5 bases, with 8 bases of the junction left unmatched. This CDR3 region has 14 residues.

This clonotype came up a few times. The chain is built from TRBV3-1 and TRBJ2-1; 8 bases align to TRBD2. Germline CDR1 and CDR2: LGHDT and YNNKEL (reference sequence). The CDR3 loop spans 16 amino acids. The junction had 10 bases not matched to a gene; V was cut back by 3 bases and J by 6 bases. The CDR3 bases are TGTGCCAGCAGCCACCGTCAGGGAGCGGGAGTCAATGAGCAGTTCTTC. Its translation: CASSHRQGAGVNEQFF.

A few counts support this clonotype. The chain recombines TRBV5-6 with TRBJ2-3; no firm D call. The CDR3 is 15 residues long. V was shortened by 0 bases and J by 6 bases, with 14 bases between the two germline ends. Germline CDR1 reads SGHDT; CDR2 reads YYEEEE. The CDR3 region has the DNA TGTGCCAGCAGCTTGGAGGCCTTCGGACGCGATACGCAGTATTTT. Encoded protein: CASSLEAFGRDTQYF.

The table lists this clonotype with many counts. The V and J genes are TRBV7-9 and TRBJ1-1; D gene ambiguous. V lost 4 bases and J lost 6, with 9 bases in between. Germline CDR1 reads SEHNR; CDR2 reads FQNEAQ (reference sequence). The CDR3 is 12 residues long. The CDR3 here is CASSWTRPEAFF. Here the CDR3 DNA reads TGTGCCAGCAGCTGGACCCGGCCTGAAGCTTTCTTT.